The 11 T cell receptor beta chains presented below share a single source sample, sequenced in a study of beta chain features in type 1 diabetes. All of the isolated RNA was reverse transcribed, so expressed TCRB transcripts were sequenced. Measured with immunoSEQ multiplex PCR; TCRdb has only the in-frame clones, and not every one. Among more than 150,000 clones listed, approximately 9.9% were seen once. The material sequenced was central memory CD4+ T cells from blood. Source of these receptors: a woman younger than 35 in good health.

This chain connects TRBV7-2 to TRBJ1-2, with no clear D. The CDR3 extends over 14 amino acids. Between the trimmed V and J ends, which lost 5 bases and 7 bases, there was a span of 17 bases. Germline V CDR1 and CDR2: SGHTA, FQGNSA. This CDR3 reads CASSPGLLAGGYTF. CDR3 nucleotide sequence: TGTGCCAGCAGCCCTGGCCTCTTAGCGGGTGGCTACACCTTC.

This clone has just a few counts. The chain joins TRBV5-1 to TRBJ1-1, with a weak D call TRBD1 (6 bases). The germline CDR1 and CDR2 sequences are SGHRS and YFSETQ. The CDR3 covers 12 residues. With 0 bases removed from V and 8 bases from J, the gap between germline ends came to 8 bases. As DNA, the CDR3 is TGCGCCAGCAGCTTGGAGACAGGAGAAGCTTTCTTT. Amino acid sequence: CASSLETGEAFF.

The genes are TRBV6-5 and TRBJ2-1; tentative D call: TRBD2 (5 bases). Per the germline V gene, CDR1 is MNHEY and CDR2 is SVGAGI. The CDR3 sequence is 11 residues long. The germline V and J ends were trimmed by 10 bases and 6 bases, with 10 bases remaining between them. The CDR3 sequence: CAIGGGNEQFF. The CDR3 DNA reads TGTGCCATCGGCGGAGGCAATGAGCAGTTCTTC.

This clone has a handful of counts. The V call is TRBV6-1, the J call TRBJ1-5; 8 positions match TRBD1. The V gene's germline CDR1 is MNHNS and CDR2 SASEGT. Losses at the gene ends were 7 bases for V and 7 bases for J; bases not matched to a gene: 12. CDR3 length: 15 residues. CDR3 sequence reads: CASTEQGALGQPQHF. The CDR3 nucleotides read TGTGCCAGCACCGAGCAGGGGGCTCTGGGGCAGCCCCAGCATTTT.

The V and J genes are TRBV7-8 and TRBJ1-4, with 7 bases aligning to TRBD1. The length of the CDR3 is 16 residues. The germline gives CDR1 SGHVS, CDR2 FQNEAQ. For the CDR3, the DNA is TGTGCTAGTGGGGACAGCCACCTTGCAACTAATGAAAAACTGTTTTTT. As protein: CASGDSHLATNEKLFF.

The CDR3 here is CASSQDRGSYEQYF. CDR3 DNA sequence: TGTGCCAGCAGCCAGGACAGGGGATCCTACGAGCAGTACTTC. The genes are TRBV2 and TRBJ2-7; 9 bases match TRBD1. CDR3 length: 14 residues. Germline CDR1 SNHLY, CDR2 FYNNEI. V trimming: 6 bases; J trimming: 1 base; junction bases outside the gene matches: 4.

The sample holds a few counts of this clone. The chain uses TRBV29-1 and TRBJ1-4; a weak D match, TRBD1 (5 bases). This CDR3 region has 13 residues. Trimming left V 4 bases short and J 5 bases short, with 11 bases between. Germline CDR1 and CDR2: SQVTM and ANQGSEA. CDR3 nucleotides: TGCAGCGTTGGCCGGGGGGGGAATGAAAAACTGTTTTTT. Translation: CSVGRGGNEKLFF.

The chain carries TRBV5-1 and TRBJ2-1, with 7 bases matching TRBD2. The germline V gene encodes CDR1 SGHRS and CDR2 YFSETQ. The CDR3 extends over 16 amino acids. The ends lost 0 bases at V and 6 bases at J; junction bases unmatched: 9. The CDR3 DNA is TGCGCCAGCAGCTTGGCCCCTGCGGGAGATATCAATGAGCAGTTCTTC. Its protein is CASSLAPAGDINEQFF. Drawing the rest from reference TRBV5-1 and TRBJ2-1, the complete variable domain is KAGVTQTPRYLIKTRGQQVTLSCSPISGHRSVSWYQQTPGQGLQFLFEYFSETQRNKGNFPGRFSGRQFSNSRSEMNVSTLELGDSALYLCASSLAPAGDINEQFFGPGTRLTVL.

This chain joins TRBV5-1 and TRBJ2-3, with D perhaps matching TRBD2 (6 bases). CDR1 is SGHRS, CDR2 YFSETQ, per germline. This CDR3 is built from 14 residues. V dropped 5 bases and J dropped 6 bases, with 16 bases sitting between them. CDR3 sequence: CASSRDLPGDTQYF. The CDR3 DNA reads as TGCGCCAGCAGTCGGGACTTGCCCGGTGATACGCAGTATTTT.

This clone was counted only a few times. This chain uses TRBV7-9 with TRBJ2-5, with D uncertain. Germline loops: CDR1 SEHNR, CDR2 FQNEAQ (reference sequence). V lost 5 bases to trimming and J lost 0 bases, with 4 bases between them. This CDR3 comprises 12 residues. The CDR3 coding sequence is TGTGCCAGCAGCCGGGACCAAGAGACCCAGTACTTC. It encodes CASSRDQETQYF.

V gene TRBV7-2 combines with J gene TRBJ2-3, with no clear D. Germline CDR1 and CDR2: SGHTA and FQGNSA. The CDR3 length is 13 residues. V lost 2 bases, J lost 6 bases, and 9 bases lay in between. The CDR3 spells CASSLSIEDTQYF. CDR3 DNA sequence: TGTGCCAGCAGCTTAAGCATAGAGGATACGCAGTATTTT.